This TCR beta chain was recorded in a study of cytomegalovirus exposure and HLA in healthy donors. Overall study results and limits: CMV antigen specificity was confirmed in vitro for a few CMV-associated chains.

Regarding this clone: The antigen is unknown.

The PCR had 60 Vbeta and 13 Jbeta primers. Some clones are missing from TCRdb's copy, which holds only in-frame ones; the method was immunoSEQ multiplex PCR. Among 190,000 or so clones listed, under 85% were seen once. The V gene lost 8 bases and the J gene lost 12 bases, with 18 bases spanning the gap. CDR1 is LGHNA and CDR2 is YNFKEQ in the germline V gene. The CDR3 is 12 amino acids. V and J are TRBV4-2 and TRBJ2-3; D perhaps matches TRBD1 (6 bases). The receptor's source is a man in his fifties or sixties in good health and CMV-seronegative. Sequencing used PBMCs. The CDR3 DNA follows: TGTGCCAGCGGGGGCAACAGAGGGAATCAGTATTTT. It is translated as CASGGNRGNQYF.